The rows below give T cell receptor beta chains drawn from one sample of a study of response to subunit inactivated influenza vaccine. MiXCR was run by TCRdb on the RT-PCR reads, yielding one entry per CDR3 protein. Of about 240,000 distinct CDR3 sequences listed, 10% to 15% are singletons. The material was non-naive T cells sorted from PBMCs, obtained roughly 2 weeks before vaccination. These receptors came from a man between 45 and 60 years old who received an inactivated influenza vaccine. The CDR3 runs from the conserved cysteine through the conserved F or W. A D gene is named only where the DNA matches it firmly. The size of a clone is reported for some rows only, either as once, few or many, or as a class for expanded clones.

V gene: TRBV30
clone size: NA
J gene: TRBJ2-5
D gene: NA
CDR3 DNA: TGTGCCTGGAGTGTACAGGTGGAGACCCAGTACTTC
CDR3 protein: CAWSVQVETQYF

V gene: TRBV19
clone size: NA
J gene: TRBJ2-1
D gene: NA
CDR3 DNA: TGTGCCAGTAGTACGTGGGCCCGTTCCTACAATGAGCAGTTCTTC
CDR3 protein: CASSTWARSYNEQFF

V gene: TRBV7-9
clone size: NA
J gene: TRBJ2-7
D gene: NA
CDR3 DNA: TGTGCCAGCAGTCCCGACTGGGCCCCCTACGAGCAGTACTTC
CDR3 protein: CASSPDWAPYEQYF

V gene: TRBV10-3
clone size: NA
J gene: TRBJ2-5
D gene: NA
CDR3 DNA: TGTGCCATCAGTGAGTCTTCGGGGGAGACCCAGTACTTC
CDR3 protein: CAISESSGETQYF

V gene: TRBV20-1
clone size: few
J gene: TRBJ1-1
D gene: NA
CDR3 DNA: TGCAGTGCTAGATCACATGCTCCGGGAGGGGAAACTGAAGCTTTCTTT
CDR3 protein: CSARSHAPGGETEAFF

V gene: TRBV12-3/TRBV12-4
clone size: NA
J gene: TRBJ2-1
D gene: NA
CDR3 DNA: TGTGCCAGCAGATGGGGGTTAGATGAGCAGTTCTTC
CDR3 protein: CASRWGLDEQFF

V gene: TRBV5-1
clone size: NA
J gene: TRBJ2-3
D gene: NA
CDR3 DNA: TGCGCCAGCAGCCGGGACGGCGGAAGCACAGATACGCAGTATTTT
CDR3 protein: CASSRDGGSTDTQYF

V gene: TRBV28
clone size: few
J gene: TRBJ1-4
D gene: TRBD1
CDR3 DNA: TGTGCCAGCAGTCATCCGGCAGGGGGAGAAAAACTGTTTTTT
CDR3 protein: CASSHPAGGEKLFF

V gene: TRBV15
clone size: NA
J gene: TRBJ2-7
D gene: NA
CDR3 DNA: TGTGCCACCAGCAGAGAGGGGCCCTCCTACGAGCAGTACTTC
CDR3 protein: CATSREGPSYEQYF

V gene: TRBV6-2/TRBV6-3
clone size: many
J gene: TRBJ2-7
D gene: TRBD1
CDR3 DNA: TGTGCCAGCAGCCGGACAGGTCGATACGAGCAGTACTTC
CDR3 protein: CASSRTGRYEQYF

V gene: TRBV12-3/TRBV12-4
clone size: few
J gene: TRBJ2-3
D gene: NA
CDR3 DNA: TGTGCCAGCAGTGGACGGGGTAGCACAGATACGCAGTATTTT
CDR3 protein: CASSGRGSTDTQYF

V gene: TRBV12-3/TRBV12-4
clone size: NA
J gene: TRBJ1-5
D gene: NA
CDR3 DNA: TGTGCCAGCTCAGCAGGGGGCAATCAGCCCCAGCATTTT
CDR3 protein: CASSAGGNQPQHF

V gene: TRBV6-1
clone size: NA
J gene: TRBJ1-2
D gene: NA
CDR3 DNA: TGTGCCAGCAGCATGGACCGACCCGGCTACACCTTC
CDR3 protein: CASSMDRPGYTF

V gene: TRBV12-3/TRBV12-4
clone size: few
J gene: TRBJ1-2
D gene: TRBD1
CDR3 DNA: TGTGCCAGCAGCCCGACAGGGAGCCTCCAAGGGGATGGCTACACCTTC
CDR3 protein: CASSPTGSLQGDGYTF

V gene: TRBV10-3
clone size: NA
J gene: TRBJ2-7
D gene: TRBD1
CDR3 DNA: TGTGCCATCAGATACGGACAGGCGATTACCTACGAGCAGTACTTC
CDR3 protein: CAIRYGQAITYEQYF